This TCR beta chain was captured by sequencing in a study of T cell responses to AZD1222 COVID-19 vaccine (dated by TCRdb to about 2021). Study-level background: TCR sequencing covered some 250 trial participants: 200 to 210 given two doses of AZD1222 and around 25 given two doses of MenACWY control vaccine. Enrollment into the trials was organized by age into subgroups of 18-55, 56-69 and 70-plus years, and those subgroups contained roughly 140, 27 and 60 TCR-sequenced participants, respectively.

The CDR3 regions of human TCRbeta chains were analyzed by immunosequencing. Per the authors' processing: Repertoire TCRs were matched against a reference library of SARS-CoV-2-specific TCRs generated with the MIRA antigen-specificity platform. Breadth was defined as the fraction of unique TCRs that were SARS-CoV-2-associated. Depth was defined as the fraction of total T cells that were SARS-CoV-2-associated. Using the MIRA data, each spike-specific TCR was mapped to the spike region that the TCR reacts to and placed in a CD4 or CD8 class. Log10-transformed breadth and depth values were compared by one-way ANOVA with Sidak's multiple comparisons tests. Entries here come from immuneACCESS through TCRdb and include only in-frame sequences with V and J called. Some clones fail to appear in such tables; in the studies checked, an unresolved V gene covers under half of the shortfall, and the cause of the remainder is unknown. The DNA gave D and trimming, while V, J and clone size come from that table. The sample table records about 74,000 clones; approximately 90% of these occur just once. The ten largest clonotypes hold about 8% of the sample.

This sample's time point label indicates: about 28 days (+/-7) after the second vaccine dose. AZD1222 recipients given second doses at about 4 weeks or at about 12 weeks were pooled, since spike-specific TCR depth and breadth were not found to differ between the two schedules. Samples from vaccinated people were obtained from the UK trials COV001 and COV002, which included a single-blind randomized controlled phase 2/3 trial of AZD1222 (ChAdOx1 nCoV-19) in healthy adults. For TCRbeta chain sequencing, PBMC samples from trial participants were taken at day 0 and at day 28 after the second dose. Here is what the overall study found, with its caveats: Conclusions about previously exposed vaccinees are limited, since just five or six AZD1222 recipients were seropositive for SARS-CoV-2 at baseline. Reportedly, almost half of the unique spike-specific TCRs recognized epitopes lying outside the regions that are mutated in the B.1.351 and B.1.1.7 variants. In the small 56-69-year group, the increase in depth fell short of significance, most likely because of low power. Participants were mostly white British, with more females than males. The authors suggested clonal diversity may have been underestimated. No day 14 peak-response samples were available, so repertoires were characterized only after the peak T cell response. After two AZD1222 doses, spike-specific TCR breadth and depth were significantly higher than at day 0 and than in MenACWY recipients. The whole spike protein was spanned by vaccine-associated CD4 TCRs, and dominant responses were seen in regions 160-218 and 743-854.

Of note for this clone: Its binding antigen is unknown. No clone much larger than this one lies a single base away; base qualities are absent.

This specimen consisted of peripheral blood, obtained 28 days after the second AZD1222 dose. This clonotype originated in an adult who received the AZD1222 COVID-19 vaccine.

The CDR3 here reads CSASGDRGIMNTEAFF. The DNA sequence is TGCAGTGCTAGTGGGGACAGGGGGATTATGAACACTGAAGCTTTCTTT. The V gene is TRBV20-1 and the J gene is TRBJ1-1, with 11 central nucleotides matching TRBD1. From the germline V gene (reference sequence), CDR1 is DFQATT and CDR2 is SNEGSKA. Trimming accounts for 3 bases at V and 0 bases at J, while the number of junction bases matched to no gene is 6. From the cysteine up to the phenylalanine, the CDR3 has a length of 16 residues. The CDR3 DNA has 48 bases and is translated from base 1.